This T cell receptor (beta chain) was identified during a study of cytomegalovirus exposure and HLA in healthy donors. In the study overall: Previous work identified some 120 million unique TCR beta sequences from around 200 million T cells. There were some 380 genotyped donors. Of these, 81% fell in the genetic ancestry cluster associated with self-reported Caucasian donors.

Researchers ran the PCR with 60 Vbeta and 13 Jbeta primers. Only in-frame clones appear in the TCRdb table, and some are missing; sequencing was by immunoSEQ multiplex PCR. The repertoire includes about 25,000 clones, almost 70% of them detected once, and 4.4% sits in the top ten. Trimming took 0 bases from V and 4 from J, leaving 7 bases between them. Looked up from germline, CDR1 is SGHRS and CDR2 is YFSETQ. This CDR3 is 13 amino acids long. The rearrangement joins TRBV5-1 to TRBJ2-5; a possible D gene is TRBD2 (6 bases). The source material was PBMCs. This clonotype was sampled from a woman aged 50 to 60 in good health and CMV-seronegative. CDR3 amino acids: CASSLGAGETQYF. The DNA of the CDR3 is TGCGCCAGCAGCTTGGGAGCGGGAGAGACCCAGTACTTC.